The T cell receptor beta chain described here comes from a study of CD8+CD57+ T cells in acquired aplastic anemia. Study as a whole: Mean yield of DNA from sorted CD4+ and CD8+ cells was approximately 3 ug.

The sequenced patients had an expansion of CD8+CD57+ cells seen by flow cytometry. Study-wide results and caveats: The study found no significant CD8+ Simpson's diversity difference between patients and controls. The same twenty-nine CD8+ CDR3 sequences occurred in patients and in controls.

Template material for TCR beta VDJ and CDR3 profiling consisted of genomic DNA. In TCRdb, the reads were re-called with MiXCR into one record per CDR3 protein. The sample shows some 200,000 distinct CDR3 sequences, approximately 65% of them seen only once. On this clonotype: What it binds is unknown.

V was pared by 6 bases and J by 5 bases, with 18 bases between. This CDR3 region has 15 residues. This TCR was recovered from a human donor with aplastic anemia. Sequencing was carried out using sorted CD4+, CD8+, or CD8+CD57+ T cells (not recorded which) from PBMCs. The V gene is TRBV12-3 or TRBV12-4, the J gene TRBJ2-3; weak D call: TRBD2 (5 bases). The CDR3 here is CASSPWTEPIDTQYF. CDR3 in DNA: TGTGCCAGCAGCCCCTGGACTGAACCGATAGATACGCAGTATTTT.